This is a list of T cell receptor beta chains from one sample in a study of T cell responses to AZD1222 COVID-19 vaccine. Sequenced by immunoSEQ multiplex PCR; TCRdb stores in-frame clones only, minus some. The profile covers 95,000 to 100,000 clones, with roughly nine tenths appearing a single time and more than 15% taken by the ten largest. The sample here was peripheral blood, taken on day 0 of AZD1222 vaccination. The receptor set was obtained from an adult in good health. CDR3s include the opening cysteine and the closing phenylalanine or tryptophan. The order of the fields is CDR3 length, clone size, V gene, J gene, D gene, CDR3 DNA, CDR3 protein. A D gene is named only where the DNA matches it firmly. For some rows the clone size is stated as once, few or many, or as a class when expanded; others skip it.

cdr3_length: 16
clone_size: .
v_call: TRBV4-2
j_call: TRBJ1-5
d_call: TRBD1
cdr3_nt: TGTGCCAGCAGCCAAGATGGGACAGGGGGGCTGAGGCCCCAGCATTTT
cdr3_aa: CASSQDGTGGLRPQHF

cdr3_length: 17
clone_size: .
v_call: TRBV7-6
j_call: TRBJ2-2
d_call: .
cdr3_nt: TGTGCCAGCAGCTTGGGCCCAGAGGGCTCGGCAACCGGGGAGCTGTTTTTT
cdr3_aa: CASSLGPEGSATGELFF

cdr3_length: 13
clone_size: .
v_call: TRBV11-3
j_call: TRBJ2-7
d_call: .
cdr3_nt: TGTGCCAGCACCAGCGCCGCGCTCTACGAGCAGTACTTC
cdr3_aa: CASTSAALYEQYF

cdr3_length: 14
clone_size: .
v_call: TRBV29-1
j_call: TRBJ2-7
d_call: TRBD1
cdr3_nt: TGCAGCGTCAGACCGGGACAGGGGTTCTACGAGCAGTACTTC
cdr3_aa: CSVRPGQGFYEQYF

cdr3_length: 12
clone_size: .
v_call: TRBV5-6
j_call: TRBJ1-2
d_call: .
cdr3_nt: TGTGCCAGCAGCTTCTCCGACTATGGCTACACCTTC
cdr3_aa: CASSFSDYGYTF

cdr3_length: 15
clone_size: .
v_call: TRBV18
j_call: TRBJ1-5
d_call: TRBD1
cdr3_nt: TGTGCCAGCTCTCCTGGACAGAGGGGGCATCAGCCCCAGCATTTT
cdr3_aa: CASSPGQRGHQPQHF

cdr3_length: 14
clone_size: .
v_call: TRBV27
j_call: TRBJ1-5
d_call: TRBD1
cdr3_nt: TGTGCCAGCAGTCCCGGGACAGGACTGCAGCCCCAGCATTTT
cdr3_aa: CASSPGTGLQPQHF

cdr3_length: 16
clone_size: .
v_call: TRBV15
j_call: TRBJ2-7
d_call: .
cdr3_nt: TGTGCCACCAGCAGAGATGTGGCTAGCGCTACCTACGAGCAGTACTTC
cdr3_aa: CATSRDVASATYEQYF

cdr3_length: 11
clone_size: .
v_call: TRBV20-1
j_call: TRBJ2-1
d_call: .
cdr3_nt: TGCAGTGCCTTTAGGGGAAATGAGCAGTTCTTC
cdr3_aa: CSAFRGNEQFF

cdr3_length: 15
clone_size: .
v_call: TRBV5-1
j_call: TRBJ2-1
d_call: TRBD2
cdr3_nt: TGCGCCAGCAGCTTGGGGACTAGCGAATACAATGAGCAGTTCTTC
cdr3_aa: CASSLGTSEYNEQFF

cdr3_length: 14
clone_size: .
v_call: TRBV27
j_call: TRBJ2-2
d_call: .
cdr3_nt: TGTGCCAGCAGCCAAGGACAGTACACCGGGGAGCTGTTTTTT
cdr3_aa: CASSQGQYTGELFF

cdr3_length: 17
clone_size: .
v_call: TRBV6-6
j_call: TRBJ2-2
d_call: TRBD2
cdr3_nt: TGTGCCAGCAGTCGACTAGCGGGAGGGTGGAACACCGGGGAGCTGTTTTTT
cdr3_aa: CASSRLAGGWNTGELFF

cdr3_length: 16
clone_size: .
v_call: TRBV5-4
j_call: TRBJ2-5
d_call: TRBD2
cdr3_nt: TGTGCCAGCTCCCGGCCTCCGAGCGGGGCACAAGAGACCCAGTACTTC
cdr3_aa: CASSRPPSGAQETQYF

cdr3_length: 15
clone_size: .
v_call: TRBV5-1
j_call: TRBJ1-5
d_call: TRBD1
cdr3_nt: TGCGCCAGCAGCTTGGGGGACAGGTCGAATCAGCCCCAGCATTTT
cdr3_aa: CASSLGDRSNQPQHF

cdr3_length: 14
clone_size: few
v_call: TRBV27
j_call: TRBJ2-7
d_call: .
cdr3_nt: TGTGCCGGACTCCCAATTAGGGATGGCTACGAGCAGTACTTC
cdr3_aa: CAGLPIRDGYEQYF

cdr3_length: 14
clone_size: .
v_call: TRBV19
j_call: TRBJ1-2
d_call: TRBD1
cdr3_nt: TGTGCCAGTAGCTTTACAGGGGGCCCGAACGGCTACACCTTC
cdr3_aa: CASSFTGGPNGYTF